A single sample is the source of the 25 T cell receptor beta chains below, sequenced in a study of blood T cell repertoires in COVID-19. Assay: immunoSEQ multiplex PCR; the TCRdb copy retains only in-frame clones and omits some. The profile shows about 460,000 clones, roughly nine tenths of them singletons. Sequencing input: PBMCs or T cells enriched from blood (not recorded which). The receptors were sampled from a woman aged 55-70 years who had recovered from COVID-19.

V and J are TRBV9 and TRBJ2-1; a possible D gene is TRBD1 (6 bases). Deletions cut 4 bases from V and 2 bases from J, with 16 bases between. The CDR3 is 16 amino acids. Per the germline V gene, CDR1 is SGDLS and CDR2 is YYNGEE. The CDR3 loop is CASSPYNRATYNEQFF. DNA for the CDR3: TGTGCCAGCAGCCCGTATAACAGGGCGACCTACAATGAGCAGTTCTTC.

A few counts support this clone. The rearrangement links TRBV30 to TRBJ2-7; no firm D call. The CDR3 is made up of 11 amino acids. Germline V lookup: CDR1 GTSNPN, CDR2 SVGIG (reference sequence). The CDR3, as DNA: TGTCTGTGGTTGAGCTCCTACGAGCAGTACTTC. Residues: CLWLSSYEQYF.

The DNA for the CDR3 is TGTGCCAGCAGGTTGAACAGGGGAGACACCATATATTTT. Its translation is CASRLNRGDTIYF. This chain uses TRBV27 with TRBJ1-3; 7 bases align to TRBD1. The CDR3 has 13 residues. Germline trimming cut 6 bases from V and 8 bases from J; bases unmatched to any gene: 7. Germline V lookup: CDR1 MNHEY, CDR2 SMNVEV (reference sequence).

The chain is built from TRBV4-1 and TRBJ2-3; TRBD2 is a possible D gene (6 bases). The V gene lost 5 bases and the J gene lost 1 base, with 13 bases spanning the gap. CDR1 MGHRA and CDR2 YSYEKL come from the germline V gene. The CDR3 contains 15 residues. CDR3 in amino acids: CASSARASGTDTQYF. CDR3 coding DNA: TGCGCCAGCAGCGCACGGGCTAGCGGCACAGATACGCAGTATTTT.

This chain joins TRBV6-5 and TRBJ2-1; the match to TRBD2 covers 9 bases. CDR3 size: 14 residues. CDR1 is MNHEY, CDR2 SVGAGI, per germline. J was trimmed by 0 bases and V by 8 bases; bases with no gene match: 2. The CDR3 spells CASAGGPSYNEQFF. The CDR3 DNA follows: TGTGCCAGCGCGGGGGGGCCCTCCTACAATGAGCAGTTCTTC.

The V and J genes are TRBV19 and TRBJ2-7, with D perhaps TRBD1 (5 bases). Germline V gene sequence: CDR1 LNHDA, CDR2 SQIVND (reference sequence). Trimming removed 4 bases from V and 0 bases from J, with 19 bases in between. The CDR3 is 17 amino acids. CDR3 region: CASSTMEQGQSSYEQYV. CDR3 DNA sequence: TGTGCCAGTAGTACCATGGAGCAGGGCCAAAGCTCCTACGAGCAGTACGTC.

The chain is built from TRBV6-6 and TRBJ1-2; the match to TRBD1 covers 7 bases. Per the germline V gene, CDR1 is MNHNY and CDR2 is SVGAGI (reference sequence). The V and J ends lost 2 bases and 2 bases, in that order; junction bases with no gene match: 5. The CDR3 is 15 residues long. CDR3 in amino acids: CASSYNLGGNYGYTF. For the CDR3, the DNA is TGTGCCAGCAGTTACAATCTAGGGGGCAACTATGGCTACACCTTC.

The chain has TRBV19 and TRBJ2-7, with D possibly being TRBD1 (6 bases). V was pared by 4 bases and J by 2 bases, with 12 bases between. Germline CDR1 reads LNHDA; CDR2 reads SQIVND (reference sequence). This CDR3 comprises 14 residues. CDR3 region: CASSNTGNAYEQYF. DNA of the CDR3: TGTGCCAGTAGTAACACAGGGAACGCCTACGAGCAGTACTTC.

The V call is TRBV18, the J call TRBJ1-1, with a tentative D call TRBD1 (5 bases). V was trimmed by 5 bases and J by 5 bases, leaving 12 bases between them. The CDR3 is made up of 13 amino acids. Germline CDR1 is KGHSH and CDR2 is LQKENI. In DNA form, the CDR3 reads TGTGCCAGCTCAGTCGCAGGGCAGACTGAAGCTTTCTTT. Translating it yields CASSVAGQTEAFF.

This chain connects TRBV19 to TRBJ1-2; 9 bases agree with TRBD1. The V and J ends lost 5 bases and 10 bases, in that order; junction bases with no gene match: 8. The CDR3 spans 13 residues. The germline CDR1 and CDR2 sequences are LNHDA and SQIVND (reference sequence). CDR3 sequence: CASSLGTGNDYTF. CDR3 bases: TGTGCCAGTAGTCTCGGGACAGGGAATGACTACACCTTC.

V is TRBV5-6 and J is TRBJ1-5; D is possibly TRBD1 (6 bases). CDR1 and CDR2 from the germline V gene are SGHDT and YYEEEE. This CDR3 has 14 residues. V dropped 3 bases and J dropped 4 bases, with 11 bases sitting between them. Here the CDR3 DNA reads TGTGCCAGCAGCTCCCTCAGGGGAAATCAGCCCCAGCATTTT. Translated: CASSSLRGNQPQHF.

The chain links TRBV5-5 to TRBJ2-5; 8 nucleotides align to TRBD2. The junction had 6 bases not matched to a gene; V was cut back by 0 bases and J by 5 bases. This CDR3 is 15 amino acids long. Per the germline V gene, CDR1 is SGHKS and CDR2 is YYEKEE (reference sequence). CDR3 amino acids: CASSLDPSGGETQYF. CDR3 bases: TGTGCCAGCAGCTTGGATCCCTCGGGGGGGGAGACCCAGTACTTC.

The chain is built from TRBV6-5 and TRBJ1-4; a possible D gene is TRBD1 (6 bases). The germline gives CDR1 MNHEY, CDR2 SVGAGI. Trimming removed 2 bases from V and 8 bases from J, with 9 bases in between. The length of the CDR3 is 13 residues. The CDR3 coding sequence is TGTGCCAGCAGTTACCGGGACACAGAAAAACTGTTTTTT. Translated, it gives CASSYRDTEKLFF.

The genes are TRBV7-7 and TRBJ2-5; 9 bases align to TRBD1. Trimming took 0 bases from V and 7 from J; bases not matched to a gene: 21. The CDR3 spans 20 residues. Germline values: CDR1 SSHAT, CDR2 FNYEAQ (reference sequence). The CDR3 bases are TGTGCCAGCAGCTTAGCTCGATACCCCGGGACAGGGACGCCGTTAGGGACCCAGTACTTC. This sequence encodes CASSLARYPGTGTPLGTQYF.

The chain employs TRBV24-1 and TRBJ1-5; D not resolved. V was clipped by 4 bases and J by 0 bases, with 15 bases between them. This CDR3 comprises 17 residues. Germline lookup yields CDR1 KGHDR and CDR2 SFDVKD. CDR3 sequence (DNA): TGTGCCACCAGTGACCCCAACATTTCACCTAGCAATCAGCCCCAGCATTTT. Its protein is CATSDPNISPSNQPQHF.

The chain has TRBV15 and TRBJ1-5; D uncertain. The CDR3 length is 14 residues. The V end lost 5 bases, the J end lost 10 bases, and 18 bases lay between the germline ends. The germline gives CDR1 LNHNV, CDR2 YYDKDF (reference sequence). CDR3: CATSHAREGRPQHF. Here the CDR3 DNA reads TGTGCCACCAGCCATGCAAGGGAAGGGAGACCCCAGCATTTT.

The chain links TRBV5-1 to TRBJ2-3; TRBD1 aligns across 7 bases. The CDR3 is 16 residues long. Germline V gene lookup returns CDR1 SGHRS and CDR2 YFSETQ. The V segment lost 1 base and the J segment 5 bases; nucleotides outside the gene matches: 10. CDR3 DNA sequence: TGCGCCAGCAGCTTGACCGGGACAGCTTCTGGAGATACGCAGTATTTT. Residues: CASSLTGTASGDTQYF.

In DNA form, the CDR3 reads TGTGCCAGCAGTCCAGACAGGGTGAGCACAGATACGCAGTATTTT. As protein: CASSPDRVSTDTQYF. The rearrangement uses TRBV11-2 and TRBJ2-3; 7 bases agree with TRBD1. V lost 6 bases, J lost 0 bases, and 6 bases stayed unmatched. The germline CDR1 and CDR2 sequences are SGHAT and FQNNGV. The CDR3 covers 15 residues.

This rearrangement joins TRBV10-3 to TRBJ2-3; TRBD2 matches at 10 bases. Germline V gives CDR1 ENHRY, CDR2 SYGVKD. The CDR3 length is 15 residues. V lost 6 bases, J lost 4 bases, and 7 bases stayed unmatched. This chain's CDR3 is CAIRGGLATPDTQYF. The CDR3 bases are TGTGCCATCAGGGGGGGACTAGCGACGCCAGATACGCAGTATTTT.

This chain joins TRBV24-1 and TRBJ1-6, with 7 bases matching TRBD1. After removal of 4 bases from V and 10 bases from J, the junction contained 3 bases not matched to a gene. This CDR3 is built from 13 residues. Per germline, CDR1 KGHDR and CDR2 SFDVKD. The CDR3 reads CATSDYRGSPLHF. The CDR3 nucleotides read TGTGCCACCAGTGACTACAGGGGATCACCCCTCCACTTT.

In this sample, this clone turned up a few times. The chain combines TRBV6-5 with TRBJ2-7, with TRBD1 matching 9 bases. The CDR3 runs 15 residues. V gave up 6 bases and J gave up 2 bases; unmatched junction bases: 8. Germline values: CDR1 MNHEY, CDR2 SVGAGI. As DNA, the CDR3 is TGTGCCAGCAGAGTAACAGGGGGCTTCCCCTACGAGCAGTACTTC. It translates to CASRVTGGFPYEQYF.

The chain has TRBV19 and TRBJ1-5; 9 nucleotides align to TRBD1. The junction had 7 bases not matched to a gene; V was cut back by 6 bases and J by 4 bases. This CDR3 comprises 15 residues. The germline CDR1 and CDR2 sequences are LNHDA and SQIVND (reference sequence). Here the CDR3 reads CASRWRQGDNQPQHF. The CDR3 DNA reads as TGTGCCAGTAGATGGCGACAGGGGGATAATCAGCCCCAGCATTTT.

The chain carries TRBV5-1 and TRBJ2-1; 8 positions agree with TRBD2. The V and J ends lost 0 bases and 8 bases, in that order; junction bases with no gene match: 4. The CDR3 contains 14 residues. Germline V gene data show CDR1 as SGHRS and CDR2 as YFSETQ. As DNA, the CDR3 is TGCGCCAGCAGCTTGGAGCGGGGGTCCCATGAGCAGTTCTTC. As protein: CASSLERGSHEQFF.

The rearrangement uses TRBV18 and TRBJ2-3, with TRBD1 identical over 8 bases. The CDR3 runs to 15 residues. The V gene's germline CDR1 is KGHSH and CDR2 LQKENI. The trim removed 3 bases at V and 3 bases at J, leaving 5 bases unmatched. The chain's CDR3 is CASSPVDRGTDTQYF. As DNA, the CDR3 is TGTGCCAGCTCACCTGTTGACAGGGGTACAGATACGCAGTATTTT.

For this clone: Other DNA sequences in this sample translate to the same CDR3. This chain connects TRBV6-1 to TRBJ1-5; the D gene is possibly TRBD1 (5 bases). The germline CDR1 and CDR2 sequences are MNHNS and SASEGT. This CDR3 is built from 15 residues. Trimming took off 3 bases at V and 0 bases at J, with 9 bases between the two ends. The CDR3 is CASSDRGYSNQPQHF. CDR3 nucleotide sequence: TGTGCCAGCAGTGATCGGGGGTATAGCAATCAGCCCCAGCATTTT.